This T cell receptor (beta chain) came from a study of quantifying T cell responses using KT2 cells (dated by TCRdb to 2016 to 2017). In the study overall: RNA was DNase-treated and reverse transcribed with TCR alpha and beta constant-region primers, mostly using SuperScript III. The efficiency of the T4 ligation step under optimum conditions was estimated to be above 8%. PCR2 was run as a SYBR Green qPCR and stopped at a predetermined fluorescence threshold to avoid over-amplification.

Libraries came from UMI-ligation and nested PCR. A single-stranded oligonucleotide bearing the Illumina SP2 sequence and a UMI was ligated to the 3' end of the cDNA with T4 RNA ligase 1. PCR1 used three to five cycles (98 degrees C 15 s, 69 degrees C 30 s, 72 degrees C 40 s), and the beta primer was an equimolar mix of RC1.1 and RC1.2 that covered TRBC1 and TRBC2. Starting at PCR2, the TCR alpha and beta chains were handled separately, and sample indices and Illumina adaptors were added. Placed after an 8-base spacer, the UMI was made up of 12 random nucleotides arranged as two hexamers with a spacer between them. Libraries were sequenced on an Illumina MiSeq with v2 2x251 paired-end chemistry, typically 12 samples per run. PhiX DNA was added at about 4.5-8% to each sequencing library so that diversity was increased. The authors' pipeline ran thus. bcl2fastq converted raw reads to FASTQ, and Demultiplexor demultiplexed the reads by dual indices. V and J genes were assigned by Decombinator through tag matching, with a single base-pair mismatch being allowed. Collapsinator used UMIs to correct both sequencing errors and frequency errors arising from PCR heterogeneity. Decombinator identifiers were converted to nucleotide sequence by CDR3Translator, the sequences were translated to amino acids, and CDR3 was extracted using C- and N-terminal motifs. Each distinct KT2 TCR was counted as a cluster of KT2 sequences sharing one unique molecular identifier. TCRdb reanalyzed the raw reads on its own, using fastp at Q25 for trimming and MiXCR for clone calling, and kept in-frame beta chains. Under each unique CDR3 protein, matching rows form one entry showing the most common genes and DNA. The V and J calls come from TCRdb's annotation, not from the publication. For this sample the table gives tens of thousands of distinct CDR3 sequences, of which around 12% were detected only once. Jointly, the top ten make up around 9.9% of the sample.

What the research found in general, with its limitations: KT2 sequences were detected down to the lowest spike-in tested, about one KT2 cell per 100,000 PBMC. At very high KT2 spike-in numbers, detection of KT2 sequences reached saturation. No side-by-side comparison of the pipeline with other TCR sequencing techniques was included in the study. Counts of KT2 alpha and beta sequences scaled linearly with input KT2 cell number over several orders of magnitude.

Known numbers of KT2, a T cell clone whose TCR had been sequenced previously, were spiked into unfractionated PBMC to test the sensitivity and accuracy of the pipeline. A range of KT2-to-PBMC ratios was set up by mixing KT2 cells into a fixed number of PBMC. On this clonotype: Its antigen is still unknown. Base qualities were left out, and no much larger clone turns up one base away.

The sequencing input was PBMCs spiked with cells of the T cell clone KT2. The origin of this receptor is a human donor.

The DNA is TGTGCCAGCAGCCAGGTCAACAGGGGGCCGGGGACTGAAGCTTTCTTT. Translated, this gives CASSQVNRGPGTEAFF. This receptor chain uses TRBV14 and TRBJ1-1; 9 of the junction bases match TRBD1. The CDR3 runs 16 amino acids, cysteine and phenylalanine included. Of the read, only the CDR3 DNA is kept; its 48 bases are in frame from base 1. Germline trimming: 3 bases from V, 5 bases from J; junction bases outside gene matches: 10. CDR1 and CDR2 were assigned from the germline V gene as SGHDN and FVKESK.